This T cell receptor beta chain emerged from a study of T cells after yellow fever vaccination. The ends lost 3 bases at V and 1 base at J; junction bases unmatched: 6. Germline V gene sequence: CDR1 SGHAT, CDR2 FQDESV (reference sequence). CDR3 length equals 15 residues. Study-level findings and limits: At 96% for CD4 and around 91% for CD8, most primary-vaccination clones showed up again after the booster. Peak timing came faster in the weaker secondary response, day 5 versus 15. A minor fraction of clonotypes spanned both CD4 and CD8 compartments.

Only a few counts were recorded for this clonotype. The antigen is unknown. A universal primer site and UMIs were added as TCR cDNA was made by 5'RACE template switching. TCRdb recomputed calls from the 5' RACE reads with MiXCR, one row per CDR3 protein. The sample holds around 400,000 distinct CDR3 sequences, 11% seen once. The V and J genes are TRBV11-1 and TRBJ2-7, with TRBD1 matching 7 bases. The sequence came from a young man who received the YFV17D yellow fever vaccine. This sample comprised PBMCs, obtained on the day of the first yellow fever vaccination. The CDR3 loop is CASSLYGTVSYEQYF. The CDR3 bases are TGTGCCAGCAGCTTGTATGGGACAGTTTCCTACGAGCAGTACTTC.